One and the same sample provided the 15 T cell receptor beta chains below, sequenced in a study of tumor and adjacent non-tumor tissue in lung cancer. Three rounds of nested PCR, following a modified ARM-PCR protocol, produced the TCRbeta library. TCRdb re-analysed the multiplex PCR reads in MiXCR, keeping a single row per CDR3 protein. Of 100,000 to 150,000 distinct CDR3 sequences in the sample, 66% were seen once. This sample's RNA came from whole unsorted tissue. Material: lung tumor tissue. All receptors derive from a young man with non-small cell lung cancer.

A remark on this clonotype: A junction end diverges from the germline sequence, so it may reflect a read error. V usage is TRBV6-5 and J usage is TRBJ1-1; TRBD1 aligns across 7 bases. CDR1 is MNHEY and CDR2 is SVGAGI in the germline V gene. This CDR3 is 14 amino acids long. The CDR3 spells CVSSPLRGATEAFF. The CDR3 DNA is TGTGTCAGCAGCCCACTCAGGGGGGCCACTGAAGCTTTCTTT.

For this clonotype: Its ends do not fully match the called genes, so a read error is possible. The chain employs TRBV11-1 and TRBJ2-1; possibly TRBD2 for D (6 bases). There are 15 residues in the CDR3. CDR1 is SGHAT, CDR2 FQDESV, per germline (reference sequence). The CDR3 reads CVSSETRVFYNEQFF. The CDR3 DNA is TGTGTCAGCAGCGAGACTAGGGTCTTCTACAATGAGCAGTTCTTC.

This clonotype has a count of ten or more. The rearrangement links TRBV11-3 to TRBJ2-1; D is unresolved. Germline CDR1 SGHNT, CDR2 YENEEA. The CDR3 contains 13 residues. V shed 5 bases and J shed 4 bases, with 9 bases lying between them. The CDR3 reads CASSPGLYNEQFF. In DNA, the CDR3 is TGTGCCAGCAGCCCCGGCCTTTACAATGAGCAGTTCTTC.

This clonotype was seen repeatedly, ten times or more. V gene TRBV4-1 combines with J gene TRBJ2-5, with no clear D. Trimming left V 0 bases short and J 1 base short, with 6 bases between. This CDR3 comprises 14 residues. The germline V gene encodes CDR1 MGHRA and CDR2 YSYEKL. CDR3 sequence: CASSQDNSQETQYF. The CDR3 DNA reads TGCGCCAGCAGCCAAGATAACAGCCAAGAGACCCAGTACTTC.

Details on this clonotype: This may be a read error: a much more frequent sequence differs by one nucleotide. The rearrangement links TRBV4-1 to TRBJ1-4; TRBD1 agrees at 8 bases. The CDR3 sequence is 15 residues long. The germline gives CDR1 MGHRA, CDR2 YSYEKL. V was pared by 7 bases and J by 7 bases, with 11 bases of the junction left unmatched. Written as DNA, the CDR3 is TGCGCCAGCAACCGCTACGGACAGGGTAGTGAAAAACTGTTTTTT. This translates into CASNRYGQGSEKLFF.

Comments on this clonotype: A read error is possible here, since a much larger clone lies one base away. V usage is TRBV7-9 and J usage is TRBJ2-4, with D perhaps matching TRBD1 or TRBD2 (5 bases each). Trimming removed 2 bases at V and 9 bases at J, with 14 bases between. Germline-derived CDR1 and CDR2 are SEHNR and FQNEAQ (reference sequence). CDR3 length: 14 residues. The CDR3 reads CASSLLGADAIQYF. As DNA, the CDR3 is TGTGCCAGCAGCTTACTCGGGGCCGATGCCATTCAGTACTTC.

This clonotype turned up a few times. One end of the junction does not line up with germline, which may come from a read error. The gene calls are TRBV11-2 and TRBJ2-1; TRBD2 matches at 7 bases. The V gene's germline CDR1 is SGHAT and CDR2 FQNNGV. This CDR3 comprises 17 residues. The CDR3 region is CASSPPCGRESYNDQFF. The CDR3 region has the DNA TGTGCCAGCAGTCCCCCTTGCGGGAGAGAATCCTACAATGACCAGTTCTTC.

This clonotype was counted once. The gene calls are TRBV6-5 and TRBJ2-7; no firm D call. In germline, CDR1 is MNHEY, CDR2 SVGAGI. There are 16 residues in the CDR3. CDR3: CISSYGSSLSSYEQYF. CDR3 coding DNA: TGTATCAGCAGTTACGGCAGTAGCTTGAGCTCCTACGAGCAGTACTTC.

In the case of this clonotype: Its ends do not fully match the called genes, so a read error is possible. The chain carries TRBV11-2 and TRBJ2-3, with D uncertain. This CDR3 is built from 14 residues. The germline V gene encodes CDR1 SGHAT and CDR2 FQNNGV. The chain's CDR3 is CASSLRCVTVTQYF. CDR3 sequence (DNA): TGTGCCAGCAGCTTAAGATGTGTCACAGTTACGCAGTATTTT.

The chain uses TRBV19 and TRBJ1-2, with 10 bases fitting TRBD1. CDR3 length: 16 residues. CDR1 is LNHDA and CDR2 is SQIVND in the germline V gene (reference sequence). V lost 4 bases, J lost 2 bases, and 7 bases stayed unmatched. CDR3 region: CASSKSATGGNYGYTF. The CDR3 DNA sequence: TGTGCCAGTAGTAAAAGCGCGACAGGGGGCAACTATGGCTACACCTTC.

As regards this clonotype: This clone may be a read error of a much larger clone one base away. The chain links TRBV12-3 or TRBV12-4 to TRBJ2-5, with 8 bases lining up with TRBD1. The CDR3 consists of 16 residues. CDR3 sequence reads: CANSLPRGQPQETQYF. Written as DNA, the CDR3 is TGTGCCAACAGTTTACCCAGGGGGCAACCTCAAGAGACCCAGTACTTC.

Comment on this clonotype: A read error is possible here, since a much larger clone lies one base away. The rearrangement links TRBV6-5 to TRBJ2-7; possibly TRBD1 or TRBD2 for D (6 bases each). V was trimmed by 7 bases and J by 7 bases, leaving 17 bases between them. The germline gives CDR1 MNHEY, CDR2 SVGAGI. The CDR3 spans 13 residues. CDR3 DNA sequence: TGTGCCAGCACCCACAGTGGGGGGCGGGAGCAGTACTTC. It codes for CASTHSGGREQYF.

Details on this clonotype: At one end, the junction sequence differs from germline, possibly due to a read error. The V gene is TRBV24-1, the J gene TRBJ2-5; 7 bases agree with TRBD1. This CDR3 is built from 16 residues. CDR1 is KGHDR, CDR2 SFDVKD, per germline. CDR3 sequence reads: CATSESDRVDQETQYF. The CDR3 DNA reads as TGTGCCACCAGTGAGTCAGACAGGGTAGACCAGGAGACCCAGTACTTC.

Concerning this clonotype: The CDR3 does not end in the conserved phenylalanine or tryptophan, so this is likely a read error. The chain has TRBV20-1 and TRBJ2-1; D may match TRBD1 or TRBD2 (6 bases each). The CDR3 consists of 14 residues. Looked up from germline, CDR1 is DFQATT and CDR2 is SNEGSKA (reference sequence). CDR3 loop: CSARTVGGHNEQFY. CDR3 nucleotides: TGCAGCGCCAGGACAGTCGGAGGGCACAATGAGCAGTTCTAC.

About this clonotype itself: The CDR3 does not close with the conserved phenylalanine or tryptophan, likely indicating a read error. This sequence joins TRBV5-8 and TRBJ1-2; D gene uncertain. Looked up from germline, CDR1 is SGHTS and CDR2 is YDEGEE. Trimming cost V 0 bases and J 0 bases, with 6 bases left between them. This CDR3 is 14 amino acids long. The CDR3 bases are TGTGCCAGCAGCTTGGTCGCCGCTAACTATGGCTACACCCTC. Protein sequence: CASSLVAANYGYTL.